A single sample gave rise to the 32 T cell receptor beta chains below, sequenced in a study of shared clonotypes between healthy human individuals (dated by TCRdb to about 2020). CD8 naive samples were CD45RO-negative cells positively selected for CCR7, giving a CD45RA+CCR7+ population that excluded TemRA cells. Library prep was done by the immunoSEQ multiplex PCR assay. Here the immuneACCESS table is served through TCRdb, limited to in-frame sequences with V and J called. Missing clones are a known gap in these copies; in checked studies unresolved V genes cover under half, and the rest lacks a known reason. Recorded for this sample are hundreds of thousands of clones; roughly 92% of them occurred a single time. In total, the top ten clones hold under 30% of the sample. Sequencing input: naive CD8+ T cells sorted from blood. Read against the paper, the sample's cell subset or site label means: CD45RA+CCR7+. The receptors originated from a man aged 25 to 40 in good health.

The V and J genes are TRBV25-1 and TRBJ2-5; D not certain. This CDR3 has 16 amino acids. CDR1 is MGHDK and CDR2 is SYGVNS in the germline V gene. V dropped 0 bases and J dropped 0 bases, with 11 bases sitting between them. CDR3: CASSEYTNAHQETQYF. CDR3 sequence (DNA): TGTGCCAGCAGTGAATATACGAACGCACACCAAGAGACCCAGTACTTC.

The count of this clone is one. The chain carries TRBV5-5 and TRBJ2-5, with 7 bases matching TRBD2. V was clipped by 5 bases and J by 4 bases; unmatched bases: 20. The CDR3 is 18 amino acids. Germline loops: CDR1 SGHKS, CDR2 YYEKEE (reference sequence). CDR3: CASRSMGRLAVGIETQYF. The CDR3 DNA follows: TGTGCCAGCAGGTCCATGGGGCGGCTAGCGGTTGGGATAGAGACCCAGTACTTC.

This clone was counted between two and nine times. The V gene is TRBV19, the J gene TRBJ2-2; possible D gene TRBD2, 6 bases. CDR1 and CDR2 (germline): LNHDA, SQIVND (reference sequence). The length of the CDR3 is 12 residues. V dropped 5 bases and J dropped 7 bases, with 8 bases sitting between them. The CDR3 nucleotides are TGTGCCAGTAGTGGGACTGACGGGGAGCTGTTTTTT. It codes for CASSGTDGELFF.

The gene calls are TRBV7-9 and TRBJ2-3; TRBD1 matches at 10 bases. J gave up 0 bases and V 0 bases, and 3 bases lay outside the gene matches. Germline CDR1 and CDR2: SEHNR and FQNEAQ (reference sequence). There are 17 residues in the CDR3. Written as DNA, the CDR3 is TGTGCCAGCAGCTTAGCGGACAGGGGGTTTAGCACAGATACGCAGTATTTT. It yields the protein CASSLADRGFSTDTQYF.

CDR3 nucleotides: TGCGCCAGCAGGAGCCCCTCCTCCGGGGAGCTGTTTTTT. This translates into CASRSPSSGELFF. V gene TRBV10-1 combines with J gene TRBJ2-2, with unresolved D. The CDR3 has 13 amino acids. Trimming cost V 6 bases and J 6 bases, with 11 bases left between them. Germline lookup yields CDR1 WNHNN and CDR2 SYGVQD (reference sequence).

The J gene is TRBJ2-6, the V gene TRBV10-3, with D perhaps matching TRBD1 or TRBD2 (5 bases each). The CDR3 has 18 residues. Between the trimmed V and J ends, which lost 2 bases and 2 bases, there was a span of 16 bases. Germline assignment: CDR1 ENHRY and CDR2 SYGVKD. The CDR3 DNA reads TGTGCCATCAGTGAGCGGGGCAGGGTCCTGGCTGGGGCCAACGTCCTGACTTTC. Its protein product is CAISERGRVLAGANVLTF.

The rearrangement links TRBV9 to TRBJ2-1; the D is unclear. The germline V gene has CDR1 SGDLS and CDR2 YYNGEE. V lost 3 bases, J lost 0 bases, and 10 bases lay in between. The CDR3 loop spans 15 amino acids. The DNA for the CDR3 is TGTGCCAGCAGCGGTACTTGGAGCTCCTACAATGAGCAGTTCTTC. Protein product: CASSGTWSSYNEQFF.

The chain couples TRBV7-9 to TRBJ2-7; unclear D gene. Germline loops: CDR1 SEHNR, CDR2 FQNEAQ (reference sequence). Trimming cost V 4 bases and J 4 bases, with 5 bases left between them. This CDR3 is built from 11 residues. CDR3: CASSWQYEQYF. The CDR3 nucleotides are TGTGCCAGCAGCTGGCAATACGAGCAGTACTTC.

The chain recombines TRBV4-1 with TRBJ2-2, with D perhaps assigned TRBD1 or TRBD2 (5 bases each). Trimming removed 7 bases from V and 6 bases from J, with 15 bases in between. The CDR3 sequence is 14 residues long. Germline CDR1 reads MGHRA; CDR2 reads YSYEKL. In DNA form, the CDR3 reads TGCGCCAGCATGGGGGAGTTCTCCGCCGGGGAGCTGTTTTTT. This sequence encodes CASMGEFSAGELFF.

This sequence joins TRBV11-2 and TRBJ2-1; unclear D gene. Trimming cost V 5 bases and J 6 bases, with 17 bases left between them. CDR1 and CDR2 from the germline V gene are SGHAT and FQNNGV. The CDR3 spans 15 residues. This chain's CDR3 is CASSLGPSLGNEQFF. In DNA, the CDR3 is TGTGCCAGCAGCCTAGGCCCCAGCTTGGGCAATGAGCAGTTCTTC. Together with reference TRBV11-2 and TRBJ2-1, the CDR3 gives the full variable domain: EAGVAQSPRYKIIEKRQSVAFWCNPISGHATLYWYQQILGQGPKLLIQFQNNGVVDDSQLPKDRFSAERLKGVDSTLKIQPAKLEDSAVYLCASSLGPSLGNEQFFGPGTRLTVL.

CDR3 protein: CASSEPGGVGNEQFF. The CDR3 DNA reads as TGCGCCAGCAGTGAGCCAGGGGGTGTCGGCAATGAGCAGTTCTTC. This chain links TRBV10-1 with TRBJ2-1, with TRBD1 matching 7 bases. The CDR3 is 15 residues long. With 2 bases clipped from V and 6 bases from J, the junction kept 7 bases outside the gene matches. Germline V gene data show CDR1 as WNHNN and CDR2 as SYGVQD (reference sequence).

The chain combines TRBV19 with TRBJ2-5; D is unclear. CDR1 and CDR2 from the germline V gene are LNHDA and SQIVND (reference sequence). V was shortened by 5 bases and J by 4 bases, with 11 bases between the two germline ends. This CDR3 has 13 residues. The CDR3 is CASSANRRETQYF. CDR3 coding DNA: TGTGCCAGTAGTGCAAACAGACGAGAGACCCAGTACTTC.

The chain combines TRBV6-5 with TRBJ2-1; D not certain. Germline V gene sequence: CDR1 MNHEY, CDR2 SVGAGI. V was clipped by 6 bases and J by 5 bases, with 11 bases between them. CDR3 length: 13 residues. CDR3 region: CASSGSTHNEQFF. CDR3 sequence (DNA): TGTGCCAGCAGCGGGTCGACTCACAATGAGCAGTTCTTC.

The V gene is TRBV5-4, the J gene TRBJ2-7, with D maybe TRBD1 (5 bases). This CDR3 has 15 amino acids. Trimming removed 3 bases from V and 2 bases from J, with 15 bases in between. The V gene's germline CDR1 is SGHNT and CDR2 YYREEE (reference sequence). CDR3 residues: CASSSGIGATYEQYF. CDR3 bases: TGTGCCAGCAGCTCGGGCATTGGGGCCACCTACGAGCAGTACTTC.

The V gene is TRBV21-1, the J gene TRBJ1-2. TRBV21-1 is a pseudogene. There are 15 residues in the CDR3. The CDR3 nucleotides are TGTGCCAGCAGCAAAGCTGTATCCCGCCCCTATGGCTACACCTTC. Translated: CASSKAVSRPYGYTF.

The V and J genes are TRBV28 and TRBJ2-7; weak D call: TRBD2 (5 bases). The V and J ends lost 8 bases and 0 bases respectively, with 11 bases between them. The germline V gene encodes CDR1 MDHEN and CDR2 SYDVKM. CDR3 length: 13 residues. In DNA, the CDR3 is TGTGCCAGCTTCGGGGATAGCTCCTACGAGCAGTACTTC. This translates into CASFGDSSYEQYF.

Here the CDR3 reads CASSERRAGGWDEQFF. In nucleotides, the CDR3 is TGTGCCAGCAGTGAACGGCGAGCGGGAGGTTGGGATGAGCAGTTCTTC. The rearrangement links TRBV2 to TRBJ2-1; 9 bases agree with TRBD2. Germline trimming cut 2 bases from V and 8 bases from J; bases unmatched to any gene: 10. The CDR3 totals 16 residues. CDR1 is SNHLY and CDR2 is FYNNEI in the germline V gene.

The CDR3 region is CASSSGLDSYEQYF. CDR3 DNA: TGCGCCAGCAGCTCCGGACTGGACTCCTACGAGCAGTACTTC. The chain recombines TRBV5-1 with TRBJ2-7; a possible D gene is TRBD2 (5 bases). The length of the CDR3 is 14 residues. Trimming removed 3 bases from V and 0 bases from J, with 10 bases in between. Germline CDR1 SGHRS, CDR2 YFSETQ.

The chain joins TRBV5-6 to TRBJ2-3; 10 bases agree with TRBD1. This CDR3 is built from 17 residues. Germline V gene sequence: CDR1 SGHDT, CDR2 YYEEEE. V lost 0 bases, J lost 2 bases, and 6 bases stayed unmatched. The CDR3 loop reads CASSLVVGQGFTDTQYF. In nucleotides, the CDR3 is TGTGCCAGCAGCTTGGTTGTGGGACAGGGGTTCACAGATACGCAGTATTTT.

The chain employs TRBV6-1 and TRBJ2-1; TRBD2 matches at 13 bases. The CDR3 totals 14 residues. The V and J ends lost 7 bases and 7 bases, in that order; junction bases with no gene match: 4. Germline V gives CDR1 MNHNS, CDR2 SASEGT. In DNA, the CDR3 is TGTGCCAGCACCGGACTAGCGGGAGTGAATGAGCAGTTCTTC. Translated: CASTGLAGVNEQFF.

The count of this clone is one. The chain uses TRBV5-1 and TRBJ2-1; 16 bases map to TRBD2. This CDR3 comprises 15 residues. Germline V lookup: CDR1 SGHRS, CDR2 YFSETQ. Trimming at V came to 5 bases and at J to 9 bases, leaving 5 bases not matched to a gene. The CDR3 here is CASSLGTSGGVEQFF. The CDR3 coding sequence is TGCGCCAGCAGTCTCGGGACTAGCGGGGGGGTTGAGCAGTTCTTC.

The chain's CDR3 is CASSETGLYNEQFF. DNA of the CDR3: TGTGCCAGCAGTGAAACGGGACTGTACAATGAGCAGTTCTTC. The rearrangement joins TRBV25-1 to TRBJ2-1; possibly TRBD2 for D (6 bases). CDR3 size: 14 residues. The V end lost 2 bases, the J end lost 4 bases, and 9 bases lay between the germline ends. Germline CDR1 reads MGHDK; CDR2 reads SYGVNS.

The V gene is TRBV19, the J gene TRBJ2-1, with unresolved D. The CDR3 sequence is 15 residues long. Per the germline V gene, CDR1 is LNHDA and CDR2 is SQIVND (reference sequence). V was cut by 3 bases and J by 2 bases, with 11 bases left in between. The CDR3 DNA reads as TGTGCCAGTAGTATTGAAACATCCGCCTACAATGAGCAGTTCTTC. Translation: CASSIETSAYNEQFF.

Here the CDR3 DNA reads TGCGCCAGCAGCCCTACTGGGACATACGAGCAGTACTTC. Translation gives CASSPTGTYEQYF. J is TRBJ2-7 and V is TRBV4-1; the D gene is possibly TRBD1 (6 bases). Germline values: CDR1 MGHRA, CDR2 YSYEKL. The CDR3 is made up of 13 amino acids. With 4 bases removed from V and 4 bases from J, the gap between germline ends came to 11 bases.

The sample holds one count of this clone. With a much larger clone just one base away, this may be a read error. Other DNA variants within this sample encode the same CDR3. The V gene is TRBV28, the J gene TRBJ2-1; unclear D gene. The CDR3 runs to 14 residues. Per germline, CDR1 MDHEN and CDR2 SYDVKM. The V end was cut by 6 bases, the J end by 3 bases, with 12 bases between. The CDR3 protein is CASRGRLSYNEQFF. CDR3 coding DNA: TGTGCCAGCAGGGGTCGACTTAGCTACAATGAGCAGTTCTTC.

For the CDR3, the DNA is TGTGCCAGTAGTATCGCCCCTTCGGGCAGTTATACCTACAATGAGCAGTTCTTC. Amino acid sequence: CASSIAPSGSYTYNEQFF. This chain connects TRBV19 to TRBJ2-1; D is undetermined. This CDR3 has 18 amino acids. V shed 3 bases and J shed 2 bases, with 20 bases lying between them. The germline V gene has CDR1 LNHDA and CDR2 SQIVND (reference sequence).

The chain couples TRBV19 to TRBJ2-1; 8 nucleotides align to TRBD2. After removal of 8 bases from V and 4 bases from J, the junction contained 7 bases not matched to a gene. The V gene's germline CDR1 is LNHDA and CDR2 SQIVND (reference sequence). The CDR3 has 14 amino acids. CDR3 amino acids: CASALAGLYNEQFF. The CDR3, as DNA: TGTGCCAGTGCTCTAGCGGGTTTATACAATGAGCAGTTCTTC.

The rearrangement uses TRBV10-3 and TRBJ2-1, with 9 nucleotides matching TRBD1. The CDR3 runs to 15 residues. From germline, CDR1 is ENHRY and CDR2 SYGVKD. The ends lost 6 bases at V and 9 bases at J; junction bases unmatched: 12. DNA of the CDR3: TGTGCCATCAGCAATCCGGGACAGGGACTAAGTGAGCAGTTCTTC. Translating it yields CAISNPGQGLSEQFF.

This clone occurred once. The chain couples TRBV5-4 to TRBJ1-1; D is perhaps TRBD1 (5 bases). CDR1 and CDR2 (germline): SGHNT, YYREEE (reference sequence). V lost 3 bases and J lost 5, with 5 bases in between. The CDR3 sequence is 11 residues long. The CDR3 coding sequence is TGTGCCAGCAGCTACAGGACTGAAGCTTTCTTT. Encoded protein: CASSYRTEAFF.

The chain is built from TRBV27 and TRBJ2-5, with D unresolved. There are 14 residues in the CDR3. V was clipped by 5 bases and J by 5 bases, with 15 bases between them. The germline V gene encodes CDR1 MNHEY and CDR2 SMNVEV (reference sequence). The CDR3 bases are TGTGCCAGCAGTACCAGTTTCGAGGCTGAGACCCAGTACTTC. Translated: CASSTSFEAETQYF.

The chain recombines TRBV23-1 with TRBJ1-1; 8 nucleotides line up with TRBD1. TRBV23-1 carries the ORF label, with uncertain function. CDR3 length: 13 amino acids. Trimming removed 7 bases from V and 4 bases from J; junction bases left unmatched: 5. CDR3 nucleotides: TGCGCCAGCATCTCCGGACAGGGCACTGAAGCTTTCTTT. It codes for CASISGQGTEAFF.

A remark on this clone: Mismatch with germline at one junction end may stem from a read error. This rearrangement joins TRBV4-1 to TRBJ2-7; D ambiguous. The CDR3 is 14 residues long. CDR1 is MGHRA and CDR2 is YSYEKL in the germline V gene. The CDR3 coding sequence is TGCGCCAGCAGCCATGCTTTAGGCTCCCACGAGCAGTACTTC. Translated: CASSHALGSHEQYF.